This entry lists 3 T cell receptor beta chains sequenced from one sample in a study of T cell responses to AZD1222 COVID-19 vaccine. Only in-frame clones appear in the TCRdb table, and some are missing; sequencing was by immunoSEQ multiplex PCR. The table lists roughly 180,000 clones, around 87% of them singletons. This sample comprised peripheral blood, obtained on day 0 of MenACWY control vaccination. The receptors shown here come from an adult in good health.

This chain links TRBV9 with TRBJ2-7, with D uncertain. Deletions cut 0 bases from V and 1 base from J, with 14 bases between. Germline V gene sequence: CDR1 SGDLS, CDR2 YYNGEE. This CDR3 is built from 16 residues. CDR3 sequence (DNA): TGTGCCAGCAGCGTAGCGTCGGCCGTCCCATCCTACGAGCAGTACTTC. Amino acid sequence: CASSVASAVPSYEQYF.

This clone was counted a single time. Here the CDR3 reads CASSQALISWRQDQETQYF. In nucleotides, the CDR3 is TGTGCCAGCAGCCAAGCCCTAATATCCTGGCGGCAGGACCAAGAGACCCAGTACTTC. The chain employs TRBV3-1 (or the pseudogene TRBV3-2) and TRBJ2-5; no reliable D call. Germline V gives CDR1 LGHDT, CDR2 YNNKEL (reference sequence). The CDR3 is 19 residues long. V lost 1 base, J lost 0 bases, and 21 bases lay in between.

This rearrangement joins TRBV10-3 to TRBJ2-1; possibly TRBD1 for D (5 bases). The germline V gene has CDR1 ENHRY and CDR2 SYGVKD. The CDR3 has 19 amino acids. Trimming removed 10 bases at V and 0 bases at J, with 28 bases between. The CDR3 is CATLREPRAPASSYNEQFF. The CDR3 DNA sequence: TGTGCCACCTTAAGGGAACCCAGGGCGCCTGCTAGCTCCTACAATGAGCAGTTCTTC.